What follows are 27 T cell receptor beta chains derived from one specimen sequenced in a study of cytomegalovirus exposure and HLA in healthy donors (TCRdb year 2017). The receptor library was made with the immunoSEQ multiplex PCR assay. A mixture of 60 forward primers for TCR Vbeta segments and 13 reverse primers for TCR Jbeta segments was used in the multiplex PCR. Drawn from immuneACCESS, this table holds only the in-frame rearrangements with V and J called that TCRdb kept. Clones are partly lost; checked studies trace under half to an unresolved V gene and leave the rest unexplained. The sample profile shows about 170,000 clones; about 62% of them were found once. Of the sample, about 2.9% falls within the top ten clones. Sequencing used PBMCs. Receptor source: a man aged 40-55 years in good health and CMV-seronegative.

This clone was seen more than once but under ten times. CDR3 loop: CASTPGGGNQPQHF. The DNA for the CDR3 is TGTGCCAGCACCCCAGGCGGCGGGAATCAGCCCCAGCATTTT. The rearrangement uses TRBV28 and TRBJ1-5, with D hard to call. Trimming left V 7 bases short and J 4 bases short, with 14 bases between. CDR3 length: 14 amino acids. CDR1 and CDR2 (germline): MDHEN, SYDVKM.

This chain uses TRBV5-1 with TRBJ2-1; 11 bases map to TRBD2. Unmatched junction bases numbered 11, after V lost 0 bases and J lost 3 bases. Germline V lookup: CDR1 SGHRS, CDR2 YFSETQ. The CDR3 consists of 19 residues. The CDR3, as DNA: TGCGCCAGCAGCTTGGCCCGGCTAGCGGGAGGTCCTTTCTACAATGAGCAGTTCTTC. Translating gives CASSLARLAGGPFYNEQFF.

This clone was detected only a few times. The chain is built from TRBV19 and TRBJ1-5, with TRBD1 as a possible D gene (6 bases). V gave up 3 bases and J gave up 1 base, with 10 bases separating them. CDR1 is LNHDA, CDR2 SQIVND, per germline (reference sequence). This CDR3 spans 15 amino acids. The CDR3 DNA sequence: TGTGCCAGTAGTATTTCGGGGACAAGCAATCAGCCCCAGCATTTT. Translated, it gives CASSISGTSNQPQHF.

The gene calls are TRBV7-9 and TRBJ2-1, with 11 bases matching TRBD1. Germline CDR1 reads SEHNR; CDR2 reads FQNEAQ (reference sequence). The CDR3 covers 16 residues. J was trimmed by 9 bases and V by 1 base; bases with no gene match: 8. The CDR3 bases are TGTGCCAGCAGCTTAGGATACGGGGACAGGGGGGGTGAGCAGTTCTTC. It encodes CASSLGYGDRGGEQFF.

The chain employs TRBV7-8 and TRBJ2-1; a possible D gene is TRBD2 (6 bases). CDR1 SGHVS and CDR2 FQNEAQ come from the germline V gene. The CDR3 has 14 residues. V was pared by 4 bases and J by 7 bases, with 14 bases between. This CDR3 is CASSSRSGVNEQFF. For the CDR3, the DNA is TGTGCCAGCAGCTCGAGGTCGGGGGTTAATGAGCAGTTCTTC.

V is TRBV10-3 and J is TRBJ1-4, with a tentative D call TRBD1 (5 bases). The CDR3 consists of 14 residues. With 2 bases removed from V and 3 bases from J, the gap between germline ends came to 7 bases. CDR1 and CDR2 (germline): ENHRY, SYGVKD. In DNA, the CDR3 is TGTGCCATCAGTGAGGGGGGGGCTAATGAAAAACTGTTTTTT. It codes for CAISEGGANEKLFF.

The rearrangement joins TRBV30 to TRBJ1-4, with D unresolved. Per the germline V gene, CDR1 is GTSNPN and CDR2 is SVGIG (reference sequence). The CDR3 consists of 14 residues. V was trimmed by 3 bases and J by 6 bases, leaving 14 bases between them. CDR3 region: CAWSHPRPHEKLFF. In nucleotides, the CDR3 is TGTGCCTGGAGCCACCCGAGGCCGCATGAAAAACTGTTTTTT.

This clone has a handful of counts. The rearrangement joins TRBV19 to TRBJ2-7; 8 bases agree with TRBD2. The J segment lost 2 bases and the V segment lost 5 bases, leaving 11 bases of the junction unmatched. The CDR3 loop spans 16 amino acids. CDR1 is LNHDA, CDR2 SQIVND, per germline (reference sequence). The CDR3 spells CASSPAGVAGTYEQYF. CDR3 nucleotide sequence: TGTGCCAGTAGTCCCGCGGGGGTAGCGGGGACCTACGAGCAGTACTTC. The full variable domain, rest sourced from reference TRBV19 and TRBJ2-7, is DGGITQSPKYLFRKEGQNVTLSCEQNLNHDAMYWYRQDPGQGLRLIYYSQIVNDFQKGDIAEGYSVSREKKESFPLTVTSAQKNPTAFYLCASSPAGVAGTYEQYFGPGTRLTVT.

This clone was counted a few times. The chain links TRBV27 to TRBJ2-2, with a tentative D call TRBD1 (6 bases). CDR3 length: 14 amino acids. Germline V CDR1 and CDR2: MNHEY, SMNVEV (reference sequence). The V end lost 6 bases, the J end lost 3 bases, and 11 bases lay between the germline ends. CDR3 protein: CASSITGYTGELFF. The DNA of the CDR3 is TGTGCCAGCAGCATCACAGGGTACACCGGGGAGCTGTTTTTT.

This chain links TRBV6-6 with TRBJ2-5; D perhaps matches TRBD2 (5 bases). Trimming left V 5 bases short and J 7 bases short, with 17 bases between. Germline V gives CDR1 MNHNY, CDR2 SVGAGI (reference sequence). This CDR3 has 14 residues. CDR3 nucleotides: TGTGCCAGCAGTCGGCGGGCGAATACGGGGACCCAGTACTTC. It is translated as CASSRRANTGTQYF.

In nucleotides, the CDR3 is TGTGCCAGTAGTATAGCTTCTCGGGGCACTGAAGCTTTCTTT. Protein product: CASSIASRGTEAFF. J is TRBJ1-1 and V is TRBV19; D not resolved. The V gene lost 1 base and the J gene lost 4 bases, with 10 bases spanning the gap. The length of the CDR3 is 14 residues. Germline-derived CDR1 and CDR2 are LNHDA and SQIVND (reference sequence).

This clone was seen a few times. The DNA of the CDR3 is TGTGCCAGCAGCTTAGAGGCGAGCGGGGGGGCCAAGACCCAGTACTTC. Amino acid sequence: CASSLEASGGAKTQYF. The J gene is TRBJ2-5, the V gene TRBV7-2; 10 bases are shared with TRBD2. Germline loops: CDR1 SGHTA, CDR2 FQGNSA. The CDR3 length is 16 residues. J lost 6 bases, V lost 1 base, and 8 bases had no gene match.

CDR3: CASSLRRGDTQYF. CDR3 in DNA: TGTGCCAGCAGCTTAAGGAGGGGAGATACGCAGTATTTT. This rearrangement joins TRBV7-3 to TRBJ2-3, with D possibly being TRBD2 (6 bases). Germline-derived CDR1 and CDR2 are SGHTA and FQGTGA. Trimming pared 1 base from V and 5 bases from J, leaving 7 bases between. The CDR3 totals 13 residues.

The rearrangement links TRBV19 to TRBJ2-5, with D possibly matching TRBD2 (5 bases). The CDR3 runs 13 residues. Germline V gene sequence: CDR1 LNHDA, CDR2 SQIVND (reference sequence). The V and J ends lost 7 bases and 2 bases respectively, with 11 bases between them. CDR3 residues: CASTLRGQETQYF. In DNA form, the CDR3 reads TGTGCCAGTACCCTCCGGGGACAAGAGACCCAGTACTTC.

The chain combines TRBV9 with TRBJ2-1, with D perhaps TRBD2 (5 bases). Germline V gene lookup returns CDR1 SGDLS and CDR2 YYNGEE. V was cut by 3 bases and J by 3 bases, with 10 bases left in between. The CDR3 runs 14 residues. The CDR3 DNA follows: TGTGCCAGCAGCGGCGTGGGAGACTACAATGAGCAGTTCTTC. As protein: CASSGVGDYNEQFF.

J is TRBJ1-2 and V is TRBV28, with 7 nucleotides matching TRBD1. The germline V gene encodes CDR1 MDHEN and CDR2 SYDVKM. V shed 8 bases, J shed 4 bases, and the junction held 4 bases outside the gene matches. CDR3 length equals 12 residues. The CDR3 nucleotides are TGTGCCAGCTCCCGGACAGGCTATGGCTACACCTTC. Protein product: CASSRTGYGYTF.

This clone was observed a single time. This sequence joins TRBV5-1 and TRBJ2-7; the match to TRBD1 covers 7 bases. This CDR3 has 11 amino acids. The germline V gene encodes CDR1 SGHRS and CDR2 YFSETQ. Trimming removed 4 bases from V and 7 bases from J; junction bases left unmatched: 2. This CDR3 is CASSLQGEQYF. The CDR3 DNA reads TGCGCCAGCAGCCTACAGGGGGAGCAGTACTTC.

This clone has just a few counts. The rearrangement uses TRBV5-6 and TRBJ1-2; 7 bases agree with TRBD1. The ends lost 4 bases at V and 8 bases at J; junction bases unmatched: 11. Germline V gives CDR1 SGHDT, CDR2 YYEEEE. This CDR3 comprises 14 residues. The CDR3 protein is CASSRGRGGGGYTF. The CDR3 DNA sequence: TGTGCCAGCAGCAGGGGGAGAGGGGGCGGAGGCTACACCTTC.

V gene TRBV5-1 combines with J gene TRBJ2-7, with 12 positions matching TRBD2. The CDR3 runs to 15 residues. V was pared by 3 bases and J by 5 bases, with 6 bases of the junction left unmatched. Looked up from germline, CDR1 is SGHRS and CDR2 is YFSETQ. The CDR3 sequence: CASSSKGLAGNEQYF. The CDR3, as DNA: TGCGCCAGCAGCTCGAAGGGACTAGCGGGCAACGAGCAGTACTTC. The full variable domain, with the rest looked up from reference TRBV5-1 and TRBJ2-7, is KAGVTQTPRYLIKTRGQQVTLSCSPISGHRSVSWYQQTPGQGLQFLFEYFSETQRNKGNFPGRFSGRQFSNSRSEMNVSTLELGDSALYLCASSSKGLAGNEQYFGPGTRLTVT.

V gene TRBV28 combines with J gene TRBJ2-1; 12 bases align to TRBD2. The CDR3 runs to 19 residues. CDR1 MDHEN and CDR2 SYDVKM come from the germline V gene. The ends lost 2 bases at V and 3 bases at J; junction bases unmatched: 11. CDR3 sequence reads: CASSLPDPGLAGFYNEQFF. As DNA, the CDR3 is TGTGCCAGCAGTTTACCAGACCCGGGACTAGCGGGCTTCTACAATGAGCAGTTCTTC.

The chain recombines TRBV7-9 with TRBJ2-5; a possible D gene is TRBD1 (6 bases). TRBJ2-7 explains the end of the DNA better; the J call may be wrong. The CDR3 is made up of 16 amino acids. CDR1 is SEHNR and CDR2 is FQNEAQ in the germline V gene (reference sequence). CDR3 in DNA: TGTGCCAGCAGCCCGGACATACAGGGCTTTAAGCACGAGCAGTACTTC. Its translation is CASSPDIQGFKHEQYF.

This clone was detected a few times. The chain links TRBV18 to TRBJ2-1; perhaps TRBD2 as D (5 bases). Deletions cut 0 bases from V and 8 bases from J, with 14 bases between. The length of the CDR3 is 15 residues. The germline V gene has CDR1 KGHSH and CDR2 LQKENI. The CDR3: CASSPPSSGGDEQFF. CDR3 sequence (DNA): TGTGCCAGCTCACCACCGTCCAGCGGCGGTGATGAGCAGTTCTTC. Full variable domain (remainder filled in from reference TRBV18 and TRBJ2-1): NAGVMQNPRHLVRRRGQEARLRCSPMKGHSHVYWYRQLPEEGLKFMVYLQKENIIDESGMPKERFSAEFPKEGPSILRIQQVVRGDSAAYFCASSPPSSGGDEQFFGPGTRLTVL.

J is TRBJ2-3 and V is TRBV7-3; TRBD1 agrees at 8 bases. With V trimmed by 2 bases and J by 1 base, 2 bases remained unmatched. From germline, CDR1 is SGHTA and CDR2 FQGTGA. The CDR3 has 15 amino acids. CDR3 nucleotide sequence: TGTGCCAGCAGCTTAGACAGGGGAGGCACAGATACGCAGTATTTT. Translating gives CASSLDRGGTDTQYF.

This chain connects TRBV4-1 to TRBJ1-2, with D possibly TRBD1 on 6 matching bases. CDR1 is MGHRA and CDR2 is YSYEKL in the germline V gene. Trimming took off 2 bases at V and 2 bases at J, with 6 bases between the two ends. The CDR3 extends over 13 amino acids. The chain's CDR3 is CASSQQGNYGYTF. The CDR3 bases are TGCGCCAGCAGCCAACAGGGGAACTATGGCTACACCTTC.

V and J are TRBV11-3 and TRBJ2-1; 7 nucleotides agree with TRBD2. V shed 1 base, J shed 4 bases, and the junction held 7 bases outside the gene matches. The CDR3 loop spans 16 amino acids. Germline lookup yields CDR1 SGHNT and CDR2 YENEEA. The CDR3 coding sequence is TGTGCCAGCAGCTTAGTGGGGGGGAAGGGGTACAATGAGCAGTTCTTC. Translating gives CASSLVGGKGYNEQFF.

The CDR3 DNA reads as TGCAGCGTTGGTTGGATGCGGGAGCAGTTCTTC. Its protein is CSVGWMREQFF. This sequence joins TRBV29-1 and TRBJ2-1; D remains ambiguous. This CDR3 is 11 amino acids long. V lost 4 bases, J lost 10 bases, and 11 bases lay in between. CDR1 and CDR2 (germline): SQVTM, ANQGSEA.

Details on this clone: The sample has other DNA sequences that encode this CDR3 too. This rearrangement joins TRBV5-4 to TRBJ2-3, with 8 bases lining up with TRBD2. The ends lost 5 bases at V and 2 bases at J; junction bases unmatched: 13. CDR3 size: 17 residues. The germline V gene has CDR1 SGHNT and CDR2 YYREEE (reference sequence). The CDR3 sequence: CASSSGIQRGLTDTQYF. CDR3 coding DNA: TGTGCCAGCAGTTCCGGTATCCAGCGGGGGCTCACAGATACGCAGTATTTT.